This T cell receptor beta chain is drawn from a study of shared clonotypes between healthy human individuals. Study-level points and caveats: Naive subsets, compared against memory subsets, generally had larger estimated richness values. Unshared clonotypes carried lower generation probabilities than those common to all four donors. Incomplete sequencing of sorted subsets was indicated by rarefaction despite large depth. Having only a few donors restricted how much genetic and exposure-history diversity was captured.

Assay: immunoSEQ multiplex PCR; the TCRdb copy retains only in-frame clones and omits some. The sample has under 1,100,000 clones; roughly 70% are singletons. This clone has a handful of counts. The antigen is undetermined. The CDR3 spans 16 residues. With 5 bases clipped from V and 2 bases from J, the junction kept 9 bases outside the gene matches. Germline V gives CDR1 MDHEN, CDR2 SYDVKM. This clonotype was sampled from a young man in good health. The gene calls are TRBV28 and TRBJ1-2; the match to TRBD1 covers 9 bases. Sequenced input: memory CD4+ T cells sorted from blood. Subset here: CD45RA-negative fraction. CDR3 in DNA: TGTGCCAGCAGTACAGGGACAGGGCTATTGAACTATGGCTACACCTTC. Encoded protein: CASSTGTGLLNYGYTF.